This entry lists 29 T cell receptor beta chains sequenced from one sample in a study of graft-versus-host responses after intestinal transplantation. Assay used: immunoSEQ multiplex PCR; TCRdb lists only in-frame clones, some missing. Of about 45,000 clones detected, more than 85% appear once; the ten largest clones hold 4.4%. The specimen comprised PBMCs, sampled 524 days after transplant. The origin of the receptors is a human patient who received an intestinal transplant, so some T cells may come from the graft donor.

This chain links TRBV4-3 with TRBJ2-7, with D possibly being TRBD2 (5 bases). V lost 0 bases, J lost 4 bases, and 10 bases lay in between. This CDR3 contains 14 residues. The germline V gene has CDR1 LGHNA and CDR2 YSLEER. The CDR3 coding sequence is TGCGCCAGCAGCCAAGAGAGGCTAGCATACGAGCAGTACTTC. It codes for CASSQERLAYEQYF.

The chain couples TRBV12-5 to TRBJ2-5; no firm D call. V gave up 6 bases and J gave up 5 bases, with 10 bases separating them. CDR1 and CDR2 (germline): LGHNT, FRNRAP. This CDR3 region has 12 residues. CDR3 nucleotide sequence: TGTGCTAGTGGGGCAGGTAGGGAGACCCAGTACTTC. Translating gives CASGAGRETQYF.

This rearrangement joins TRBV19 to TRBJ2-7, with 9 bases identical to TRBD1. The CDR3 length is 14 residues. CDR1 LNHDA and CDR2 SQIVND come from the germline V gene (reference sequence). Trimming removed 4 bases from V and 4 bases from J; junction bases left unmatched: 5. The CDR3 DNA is TGTGCCAGTAGTACCGGGACAGGGACGTACGAGCAGTACTTC. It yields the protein CASSTGTGTYEQYF. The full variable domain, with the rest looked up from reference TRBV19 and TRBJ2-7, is DGGITQSPKYLFRKEGQNVTLSCEQNLNHDAMYWYRQDPGQGLRLIYYSQIVNDFQKGDIAEGYSVSREKKESFPLTVTSAQKNPTAFYLCASSTGTGTYEQYFGPGTRLTVT.

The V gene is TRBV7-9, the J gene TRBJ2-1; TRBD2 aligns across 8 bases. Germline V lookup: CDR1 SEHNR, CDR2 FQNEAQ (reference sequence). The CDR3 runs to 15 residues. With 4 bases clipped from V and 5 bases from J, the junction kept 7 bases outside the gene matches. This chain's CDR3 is CASSYPGLEHNEQFF. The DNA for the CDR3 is TGTGCCAGCAGCTATCCGGGACTAGAACACAATGAGCAGTTCTTC.

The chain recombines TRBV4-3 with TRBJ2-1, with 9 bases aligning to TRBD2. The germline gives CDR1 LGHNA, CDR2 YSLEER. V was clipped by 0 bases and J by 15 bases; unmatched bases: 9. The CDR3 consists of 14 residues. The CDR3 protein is CASSQEEAGGPGFF. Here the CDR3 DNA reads TGCGCCAGCAGCCAAGAGGAAGCGGGAGGCCCGGGGTTCTTC.

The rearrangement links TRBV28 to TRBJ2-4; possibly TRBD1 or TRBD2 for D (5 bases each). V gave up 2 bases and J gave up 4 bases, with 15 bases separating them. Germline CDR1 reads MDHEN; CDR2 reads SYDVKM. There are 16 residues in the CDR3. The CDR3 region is CASSLTRDGSKNIQYF. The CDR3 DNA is TGTGCCAGCAGTTTAACCAGGGACGGCTCGAAAAACATTCAGTACTTC.

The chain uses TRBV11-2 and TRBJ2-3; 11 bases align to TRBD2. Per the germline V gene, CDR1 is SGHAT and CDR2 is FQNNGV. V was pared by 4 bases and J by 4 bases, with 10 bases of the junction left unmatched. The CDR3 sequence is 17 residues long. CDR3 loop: CASSYFSGRAGSDTQYF. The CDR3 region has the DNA TGTGCCAGCAGCTACTTTAGCGGGAGGGCCGGGTCAGATACGCAGTATTTT.

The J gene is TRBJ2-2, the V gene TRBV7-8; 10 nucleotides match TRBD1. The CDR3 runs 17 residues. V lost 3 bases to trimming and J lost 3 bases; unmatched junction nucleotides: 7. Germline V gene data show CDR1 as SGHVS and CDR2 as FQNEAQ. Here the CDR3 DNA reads TGTGCCAGCAGCTTCAGACAGGGGGCTTCTTACACCGGGGAGCTGTTTTTT. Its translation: CASSFRQGASYTGELFF.

The CDR3 DNA reads as TGTGCCAGCAGCTTAGCGGGAAGCACAGATACGCAGTATTTT. Translated, it gives CASSLAGSTDTQYF. V gene TRBV28 combines with J gene TRBJ2-3, with 8 bases matching TRBD2. V was clipped by 6 bases and J by 0 bases; unmatched bases: 2. This CDR3 contains 14 residues. Germline V CDR1 and CDR2: MDHEN, SYDVKM.

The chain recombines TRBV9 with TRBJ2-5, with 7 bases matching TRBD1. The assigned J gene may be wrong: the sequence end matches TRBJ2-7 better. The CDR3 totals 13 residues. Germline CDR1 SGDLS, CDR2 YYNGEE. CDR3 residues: CASSGDRAYEQYF. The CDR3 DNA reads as TGTGCCAGCAGCGGGGACAGAGCCTACGAGCAGTACTTC.

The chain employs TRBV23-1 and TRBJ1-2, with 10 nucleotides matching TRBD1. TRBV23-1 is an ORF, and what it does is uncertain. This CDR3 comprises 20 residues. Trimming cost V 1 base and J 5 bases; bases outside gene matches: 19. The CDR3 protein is CASSQLTREGDRGRVYGYTF. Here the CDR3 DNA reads TGCGCCAGCAGTCAATTAACAAGGGAGGGAGACAGGGGGCGCGTTTATGGCTACACCTTC.

CDR3 nucleotide sequence: TGTGCCAGCAGTTTGGGGGGCGCGGGCTATGGCTACACCTTC. Protein: CASSLGGAGYGYTF. The V call is TRBV27, the J call TRBJ1-2, with D perhaps TRBD1 (6 bases). The CDR3 loop spans 14 amino acids. CDR1 is MNHEY and CDR2 is SMNVEV in the germline V gene (reference sequence). V was pared by 3 bases and J by 4 bases, with 12 bases between.

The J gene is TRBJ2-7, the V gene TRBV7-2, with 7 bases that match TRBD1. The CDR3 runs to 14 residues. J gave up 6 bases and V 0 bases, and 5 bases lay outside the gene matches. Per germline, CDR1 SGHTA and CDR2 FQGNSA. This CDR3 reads CASSLALTGREQYF. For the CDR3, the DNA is TGTGCCAGCAGCTTAGCCTTGACAGGGCGCGAGCAGTACTTC.

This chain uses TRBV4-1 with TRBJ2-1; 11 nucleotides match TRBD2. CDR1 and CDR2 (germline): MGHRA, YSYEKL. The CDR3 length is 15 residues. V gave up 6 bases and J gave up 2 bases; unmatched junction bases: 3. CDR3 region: CASSASGGTYNEQFF. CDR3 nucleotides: TGCGCCAGCAGTGCTAGCGGGGGGACCTACAATGAGCAGTTCTTC.

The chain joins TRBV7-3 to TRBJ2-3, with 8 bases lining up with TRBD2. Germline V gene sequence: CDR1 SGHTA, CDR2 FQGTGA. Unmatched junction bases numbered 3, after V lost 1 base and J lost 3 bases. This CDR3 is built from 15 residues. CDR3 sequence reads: CASSLMAGGTDTQYF. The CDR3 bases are TGTGCCAGCAGCTTAATGGCGGGAGGTACAGATACGCAGTATTTT.

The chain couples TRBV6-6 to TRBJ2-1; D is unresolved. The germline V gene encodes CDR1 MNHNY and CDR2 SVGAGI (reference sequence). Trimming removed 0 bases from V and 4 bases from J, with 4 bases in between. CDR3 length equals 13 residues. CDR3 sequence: CASSYSDYNEQFF. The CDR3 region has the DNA TGTGCCAGCAGTTACTCAGATTACAATGAGCAGTTCTTC.

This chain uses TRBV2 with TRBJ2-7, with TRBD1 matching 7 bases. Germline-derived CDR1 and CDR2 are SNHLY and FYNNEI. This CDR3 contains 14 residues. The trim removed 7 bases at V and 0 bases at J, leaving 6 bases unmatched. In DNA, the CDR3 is TGTGCCAGCACCTCCGGGACAGCCTCCTACGAGCAGTACTTC. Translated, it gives CASTSGTASYEQYF.

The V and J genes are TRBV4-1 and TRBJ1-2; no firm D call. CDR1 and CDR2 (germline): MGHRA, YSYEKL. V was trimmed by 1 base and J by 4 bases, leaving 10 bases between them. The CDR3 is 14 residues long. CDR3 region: CASSQGIGIYGYTF. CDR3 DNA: TGCGCCAGCAGCCAAGGAATAGGGATCTATGGCTACACCTTC.

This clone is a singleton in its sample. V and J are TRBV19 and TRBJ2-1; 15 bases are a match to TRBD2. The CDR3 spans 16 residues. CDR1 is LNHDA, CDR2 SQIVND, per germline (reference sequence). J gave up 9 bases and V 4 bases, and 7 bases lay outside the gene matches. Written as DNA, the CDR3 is TGTGCCAGTAGTACCGGACTAGCGGGAGGGCCGGTTGAGCAGTTCTTC. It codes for CASSTGLAGGPVEQFF. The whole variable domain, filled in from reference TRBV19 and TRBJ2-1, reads DGGITQSPKYLFRKEGQNVTLSCEQNLNHDAMYWYRQDPGQGLRLIYYSQIVNDFQKGDIAEGYSVSREKKESFPLTVTSAQKNPTAFYLCASSTGLAGGPVEQFFGPGTRLTVL.

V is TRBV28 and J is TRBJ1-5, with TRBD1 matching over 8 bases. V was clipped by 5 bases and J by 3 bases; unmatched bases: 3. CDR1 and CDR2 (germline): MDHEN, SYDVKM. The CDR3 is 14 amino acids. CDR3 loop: CASSVQGANQPQHF. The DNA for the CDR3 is TGTGCCAGCAGTGTCCAGGGGGCCAATCAGCCCCAGCATTTT. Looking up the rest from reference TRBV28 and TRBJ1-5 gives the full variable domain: DVKVTQSSRYLVKRTGEKVFLECVQDMDHENMFWYRQDPGLGLRLIYFSYDVKMKEKGDIPEGYSVSREKKERFSLILESASTNQTSMYLCASSVQGANQPQHFGDGTRLSIL.

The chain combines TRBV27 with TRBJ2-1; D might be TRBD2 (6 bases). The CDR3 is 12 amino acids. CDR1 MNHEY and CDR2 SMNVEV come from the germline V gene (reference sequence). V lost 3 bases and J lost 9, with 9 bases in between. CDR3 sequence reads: CASSFQGGEQFF. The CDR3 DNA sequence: TGTGCCAGCAGTTTTCAGGGAGGTGAGCAGTTCTTC.

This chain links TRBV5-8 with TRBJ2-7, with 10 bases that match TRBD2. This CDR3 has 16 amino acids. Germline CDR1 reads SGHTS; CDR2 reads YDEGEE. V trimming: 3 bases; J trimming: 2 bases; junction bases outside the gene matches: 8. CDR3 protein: CASSSELAGPTYEQYF. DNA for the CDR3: TGTGCCAGCAGCTCTGAACTAGCGGGACCAACCTACGAGCAGTACTTC.

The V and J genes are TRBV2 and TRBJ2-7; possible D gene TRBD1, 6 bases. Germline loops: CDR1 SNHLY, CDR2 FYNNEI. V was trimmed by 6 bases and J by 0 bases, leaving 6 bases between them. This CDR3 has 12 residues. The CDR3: CASRDSSYEQYF. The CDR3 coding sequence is TGTGCCAGCAGGGACAGCTCCTACGAGCAGTACTTC. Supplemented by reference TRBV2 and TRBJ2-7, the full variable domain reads EPEVTQTPSHQVTQMGQEVILRCVPISNHLYFYWYRQILGQKVEFLVSFYNNEISEKSEIFDDQFSVERPDGSNFTLKIRSTKLEDSAMYFCASRDSSYEQYFGPGTRLTVT.

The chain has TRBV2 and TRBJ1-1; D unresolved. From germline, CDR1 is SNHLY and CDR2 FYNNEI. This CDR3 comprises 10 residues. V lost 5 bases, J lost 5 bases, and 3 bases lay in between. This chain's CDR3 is CASSTTEAFF. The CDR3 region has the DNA TGTGCCAGCAGTACTACTGAAGCTTTCTTT.

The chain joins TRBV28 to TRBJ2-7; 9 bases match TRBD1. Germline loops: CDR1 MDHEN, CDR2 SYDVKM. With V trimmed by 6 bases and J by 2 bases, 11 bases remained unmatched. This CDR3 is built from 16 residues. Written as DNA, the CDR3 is TGTGCCAGCAGGCTGCTGAGGGACAGGGTCACCTACGAGCAGTACTTC. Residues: CASRLLRDRVTYEQYF.

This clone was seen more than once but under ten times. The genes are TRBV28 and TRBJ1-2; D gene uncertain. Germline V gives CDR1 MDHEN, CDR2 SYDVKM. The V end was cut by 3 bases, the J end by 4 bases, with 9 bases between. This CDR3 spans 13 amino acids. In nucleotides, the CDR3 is TGTGCCAGCAGTTTTGGCAGGTCCTATGGCTACACCTTC. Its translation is CASSFGRSYGYTF.

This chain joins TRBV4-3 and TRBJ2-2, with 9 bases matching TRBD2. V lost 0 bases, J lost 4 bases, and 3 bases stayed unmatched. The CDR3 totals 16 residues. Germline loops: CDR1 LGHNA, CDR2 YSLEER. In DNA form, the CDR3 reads TGCGCCAGCAGCCAAGATAGCGGGAGTGGCACCGGGGAGCTGTTTTTT. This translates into CASSQDSGSGTGELFF.

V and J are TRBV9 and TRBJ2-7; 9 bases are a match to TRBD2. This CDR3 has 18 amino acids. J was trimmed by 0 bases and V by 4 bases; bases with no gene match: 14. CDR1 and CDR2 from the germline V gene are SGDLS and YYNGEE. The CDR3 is CASSKGASGTISSYEQYF. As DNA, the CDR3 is TGTGCCAGCAGCAAGGGGGCTAGCGGGACGATAAGCTCCTACGAGCAGTACTTC.

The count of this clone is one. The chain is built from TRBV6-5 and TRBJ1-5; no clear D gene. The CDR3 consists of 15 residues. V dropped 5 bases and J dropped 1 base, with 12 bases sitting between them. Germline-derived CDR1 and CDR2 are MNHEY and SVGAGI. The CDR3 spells CASSTTETSNQPQHF. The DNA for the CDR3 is TGTGCCAGCAGTACCACAGAGACAAGCAATCAGCCCCAGCATTTT.